This T cell receptor (beta chain) is drawn from a study of CXCR3-negative and CXCR3-positive naive CD8 T cells. With UMI labels, 5' RACE was used to prepare the TRB cDNA libraries. TCRdb re-called the 5' RACE reads and shows each CDR3 protein once, DNA omitted. The repertoire shows 50,000 to 60,000 distinct CDR3 sequences; the top ten hold 0.42%. CDR3 length: 16 residues. Germline CDR1 and CDR2: SGDLS and YYNGEE. This TCR was sampled from a human donor in good health. Some clones in this sample may be carry-over from other donors' samples. The rearrangement links TRBV9 to TRBJ2-7; TCRdb gives TRBD1 as the D gene, but with no DNA this cannot be confirmed. The sample taken for sequencing was naive CXCR3- CD8+ T cells from blood. Subset defined: CD45RO-CCR7+CD27+CD95- naive CD8+ T cells lacking CXCR3 (TNR3-). Here the CDR3 reads CASSAGGTDSLNEQYF.